This TCR beta chain was identified during a study of early T cells in non-severe SARS-CoV-2 infection. Across the whole study: Bulk RNA isolated from unsorted whole blood underwent sequencing; chains were not paired.

The trim removed 6 bases at V and 8 bases at J, leaving 8 bases unmatched. The germline V gene has CDR1 MNHEY and CDR2 SVGEGT. The CDR3 is 15 amino acids. The TCR library protocol attached unique molecular identifiers to the individual cDNA molecules. One entry per CDR3 protein, called by TCRdb with MiXCR from the 5' RACE reads. The profile shows under 85,000 distinct CDR3 sequences, more than 10% of them singletons. The chain links TRBV6-2 or TRBV6-3 to TRBJ2-1; TRBD1 matches 12 bases. Input material: whole blood. The sequence was obtained from an adult who was a healthcare worker with PCR-confirmed SARS-CoV-2 infection or an uninfected control (not recorded which). The CDR3 coding sequence is TGTGCCAGCAGGATCGGGACAGGGGGCATCGATGAGCAGTTCTTC. It is translated as CASRIGTGGIDEQFF.